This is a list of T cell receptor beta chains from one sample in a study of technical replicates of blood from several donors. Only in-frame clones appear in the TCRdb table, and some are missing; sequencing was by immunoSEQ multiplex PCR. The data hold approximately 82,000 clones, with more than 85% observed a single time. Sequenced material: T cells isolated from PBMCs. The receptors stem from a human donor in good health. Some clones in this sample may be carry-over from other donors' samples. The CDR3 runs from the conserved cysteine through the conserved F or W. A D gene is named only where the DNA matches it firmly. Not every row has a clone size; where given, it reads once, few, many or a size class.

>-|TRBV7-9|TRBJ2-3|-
CASSSRATQTNAQYF
TGTGCCAGCAGTTCTAGAGCTACCCAAACTAATGCGCAGTATTTT
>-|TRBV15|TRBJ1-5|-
CATSRDLETGNQPQHF
TGTGCCACCAGCAGAGACCTAGAGACGGGCAATCAGCCCCAGCATTTT
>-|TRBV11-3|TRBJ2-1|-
CASSSEEHNEQFF
TGTGCCAGCAGCTCAGAAGAGCACAATGAGCAGTTCTTC
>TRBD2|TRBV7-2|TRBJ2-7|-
CASSLSRTSGNYEQYF
TGTGCCAGCAGCTTGAGTCGGACTAGCGGGAACTACGAGCAGTACTTC
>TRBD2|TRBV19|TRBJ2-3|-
CASTGLVGTDTQYF
TGTGCCAGTACCGGACTAGTAGGCACAGATACGCAGTATTTT
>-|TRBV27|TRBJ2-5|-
CASSSLGEETQYF
TGTGCCAGCAGTTCCCTAGGAGAAGAGACCCAGTACTTC
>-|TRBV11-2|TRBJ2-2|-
CASSPLGGGRTGELFF
TGTGCCAGCAGCCCACTGGGGGGGGGCCGGACGGGGGAGCTGTTTTTT
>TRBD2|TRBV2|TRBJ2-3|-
CASSQGLVSDTQYF
TGTGCCAGCAGCCAAGGACTAGTTTCTGATACGCAGTATTTT
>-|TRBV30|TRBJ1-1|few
CAWSVLRLFEAFF
TGTGCCTGGAGTGTACTGAGACTTTTTGAAGCTTTCTTT
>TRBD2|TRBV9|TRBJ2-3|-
CASSVLAGILDTQYF
TGTGCCAGCAGCGTCTTAGCGGGAATCTTAGATACGCAGTATTTT
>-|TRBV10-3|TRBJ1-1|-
CAISESGVGNTEAFF
TGTGCCATCAGTGAGTCGGGAGTAGGGAACACTGAAGCTTTCTTT
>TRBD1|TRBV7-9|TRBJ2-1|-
CASSHTGAPYNEQFF
TGTGCCAGCAGCCACACAGGGGCCCCCTACAATGAGCAGTTCTTC
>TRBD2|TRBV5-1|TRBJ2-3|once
CASSIFSGREGDTQYF
TGCGCCAGCAGCATCTTTAGCGGGAGAGAGGGAGATACGCAGTATTTT
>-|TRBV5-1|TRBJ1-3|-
CASSIGSSGNTIYF
TGCGCCAGCAGCATAGGGAGCTCTGGAAACACCATATATTTT
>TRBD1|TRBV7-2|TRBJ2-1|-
CASSLAGTGIYNEQFF
TGTGCCAGCAGCTTAGCCGGGACAGGCATATACAATGAGCAGTTCTTC
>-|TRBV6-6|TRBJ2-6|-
CASSLTGGANVLTF
TGTGCCAGCAGTCTCACAGGGGGGGCCAACGTCCTGACTTTC
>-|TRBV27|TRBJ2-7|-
CASSSSGRPYEQYF
TGTGCCAGCAGTTCGAGCGGGCGCCCCTACGAGCAGTACTTC
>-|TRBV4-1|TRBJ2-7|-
CASSQAQGVSDEQYF
TGCGCCAGCAGCCAAGCCCAAGGAGTATCCGACGAGCAGTACTTC
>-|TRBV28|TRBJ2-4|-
CASSLPTLAKNIQYF
TGTGCCAGCAGCCTTCCTACGCTAGCCAAAAACATTCAGTACTTC
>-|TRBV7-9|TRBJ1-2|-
CASSLDRDPKVSYGYTF
TGTGCCAGCAGCTTAGACCGGGATCCCAAAGTTAGCTATGGCTACACCTTC
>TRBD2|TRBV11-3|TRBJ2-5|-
CASAKGVTSGSGETQYF
TGTGCCAGCGCTAAGGGGGTTACTAGCGGGAGCGGGGAGACCCAGTACTTC
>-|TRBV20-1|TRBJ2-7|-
CSARVTYEQYF
TGCAGTGCTCGAGTTACCTACGAGCAGTACTTC
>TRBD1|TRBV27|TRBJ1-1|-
CASSSLGTGFEAFF
TGTGCCAGCAGCTCACTCGGGACAGGGTTTGAAGCTTTCTTT
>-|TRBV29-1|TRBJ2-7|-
CSVEGHLGSEQYF
TGCAGCGTTGAGGGACACCTGGGAAGCGAGCAGTACTTC
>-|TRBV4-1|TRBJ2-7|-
CASSLDYSSYEQYF
TGCGCCAGCAGCTTAGACTACAGCTCCTACGAGCAGTACTTC
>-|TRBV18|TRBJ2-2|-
CASSGSGNTGELFF
TGTGCCAGCTCAGGTTCAGGGAACACCGGGGAGCTGTTTTTT
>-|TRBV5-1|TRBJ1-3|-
CASSLAGQGSRNTIYF
TGCGCCAGCAGCTTGGCCGGGCAGGGGAGCCGAAACACCATATATTTT
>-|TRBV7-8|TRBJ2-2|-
CASSFLPRVTGELFF
TGTGCCAGCAGCTTCCTTCCCCGTGTGACCGGGGAGCTGTTTTTT
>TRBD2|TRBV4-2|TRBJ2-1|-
CASSQEQGLAGYEQFF
TGTGCCAGCAGCCAAGAACAAGGACTAGCGGGCTATGAGCAGTTCTTC
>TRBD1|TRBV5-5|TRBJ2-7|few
CASSLTRGKAYEQYF
TGTGCCAGCAGTTTGACCAGGGGGAAGGCCTACGAGCAGTACTTC
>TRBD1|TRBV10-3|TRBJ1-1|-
CAISGQGGITEAFF
TGTGCCATCAGTGGACAGGGGGGTATCACTGAAGCTTTCTTT
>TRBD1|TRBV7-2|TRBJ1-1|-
CASSRYRGLNTEAFF
TGTGCCAGCAGCCGATACAGGGGGCTTAACACTGAAGCTTTCTTT
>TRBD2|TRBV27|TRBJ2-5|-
CASSLLAPSGSGETQYF
TGTGCCAGCAGTTTATTAGCCCCTAGCGGGAGTGGTGAGACCCAGTACTTC
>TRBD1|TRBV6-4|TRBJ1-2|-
CARDRESGYTF
TGTGCCAGGGACAGGGAGAGCGGCTACACCTTC
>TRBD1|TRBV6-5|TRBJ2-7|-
CASGRDSSYEQYF
TGTGCCAGCGGCCGGGACAGCTCCTACGAGCAGTACTTC
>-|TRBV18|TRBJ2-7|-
CASSPEMRSEQYF
TGTGCCAGCTCACCGGAGATGCGTTCCGAGCAGTACTTC